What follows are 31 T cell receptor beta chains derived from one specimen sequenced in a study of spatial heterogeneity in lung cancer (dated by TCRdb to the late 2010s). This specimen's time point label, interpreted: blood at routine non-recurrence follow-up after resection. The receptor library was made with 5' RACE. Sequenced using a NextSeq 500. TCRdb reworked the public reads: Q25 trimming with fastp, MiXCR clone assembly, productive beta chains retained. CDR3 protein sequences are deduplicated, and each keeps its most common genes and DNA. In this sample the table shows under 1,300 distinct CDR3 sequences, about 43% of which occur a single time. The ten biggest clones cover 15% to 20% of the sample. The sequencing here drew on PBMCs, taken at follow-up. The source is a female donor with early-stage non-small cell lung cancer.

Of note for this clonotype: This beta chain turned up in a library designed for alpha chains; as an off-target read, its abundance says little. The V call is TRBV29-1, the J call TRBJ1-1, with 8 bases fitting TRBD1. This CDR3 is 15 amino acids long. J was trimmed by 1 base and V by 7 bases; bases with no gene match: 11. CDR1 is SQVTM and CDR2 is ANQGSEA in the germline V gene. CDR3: CSAARDRLANTEAFF. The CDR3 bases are TGCAGCGCCGCCCGGGACAGGCTTGCGAACACTGAAGCTTTCTTT.

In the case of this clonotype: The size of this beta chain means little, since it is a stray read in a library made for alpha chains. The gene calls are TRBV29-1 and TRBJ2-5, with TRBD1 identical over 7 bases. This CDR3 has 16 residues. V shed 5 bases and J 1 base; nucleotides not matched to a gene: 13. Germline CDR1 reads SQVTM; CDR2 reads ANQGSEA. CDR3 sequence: CSVWGRTGHGQETQYF. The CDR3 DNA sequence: TGCAGCGTTTGGGGAAGGACAGGTCACGGCCAAGAGACCCAGTACTTC.

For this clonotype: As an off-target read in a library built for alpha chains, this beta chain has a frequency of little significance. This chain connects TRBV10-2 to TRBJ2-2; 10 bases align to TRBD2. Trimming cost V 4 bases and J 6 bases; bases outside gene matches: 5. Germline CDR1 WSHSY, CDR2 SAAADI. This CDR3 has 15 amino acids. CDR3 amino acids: CASSGLAGVSGELFF. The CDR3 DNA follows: TGCGCCAGCAGTGGGCTAGCGGGAGTGTCCGGGGAGCTGTTTTTT.

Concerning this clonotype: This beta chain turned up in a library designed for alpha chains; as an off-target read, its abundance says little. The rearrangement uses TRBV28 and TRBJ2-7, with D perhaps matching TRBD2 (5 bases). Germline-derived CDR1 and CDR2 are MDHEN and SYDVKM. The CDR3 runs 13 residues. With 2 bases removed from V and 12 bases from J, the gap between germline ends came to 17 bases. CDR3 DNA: TGTGCCAGCAGTTTAAGGTCAGGCCTAGGGAGGTACTTC. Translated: CASSLRSGLGRYF.

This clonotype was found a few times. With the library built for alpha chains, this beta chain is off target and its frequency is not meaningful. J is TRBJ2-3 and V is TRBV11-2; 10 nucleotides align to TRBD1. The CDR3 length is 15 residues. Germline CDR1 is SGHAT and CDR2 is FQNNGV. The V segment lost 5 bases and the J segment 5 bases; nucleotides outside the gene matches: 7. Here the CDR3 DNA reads TGTGCCAGCAGCCCAGTGGGGGACAGGGGAGATACGCAGTATTTT. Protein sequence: CASSPVGDRGDTQYF.

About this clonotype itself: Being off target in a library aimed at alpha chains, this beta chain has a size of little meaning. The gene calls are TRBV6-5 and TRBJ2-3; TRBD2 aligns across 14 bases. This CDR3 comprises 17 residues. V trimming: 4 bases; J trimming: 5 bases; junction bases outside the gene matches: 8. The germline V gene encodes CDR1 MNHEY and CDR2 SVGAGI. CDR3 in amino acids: CASSSGLAGVTGDTQYF. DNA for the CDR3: TGTGCCAGCAGTTCGGGACTAGCGGGAGTGACGGGAGATACGCAGTATTTT.

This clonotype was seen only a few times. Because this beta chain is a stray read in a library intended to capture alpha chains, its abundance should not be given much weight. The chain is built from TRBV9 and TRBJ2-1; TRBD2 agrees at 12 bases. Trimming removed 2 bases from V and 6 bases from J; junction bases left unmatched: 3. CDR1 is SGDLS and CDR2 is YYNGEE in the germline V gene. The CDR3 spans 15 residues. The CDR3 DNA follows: TGTGCCAGCAGCGTCGGACTAGCGGGACGCAATGAGCAGTTCTTC. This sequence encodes CASSVGLAGRNEQFF.

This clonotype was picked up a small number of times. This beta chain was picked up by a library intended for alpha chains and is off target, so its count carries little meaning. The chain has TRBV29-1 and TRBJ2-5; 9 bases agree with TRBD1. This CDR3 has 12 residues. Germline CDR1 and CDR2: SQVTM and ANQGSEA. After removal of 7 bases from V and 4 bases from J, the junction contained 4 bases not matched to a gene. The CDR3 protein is CSALTGGETQYF. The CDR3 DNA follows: TGCAGCGCACTGACAGGGGGAGAGACCCAGTACTTC.

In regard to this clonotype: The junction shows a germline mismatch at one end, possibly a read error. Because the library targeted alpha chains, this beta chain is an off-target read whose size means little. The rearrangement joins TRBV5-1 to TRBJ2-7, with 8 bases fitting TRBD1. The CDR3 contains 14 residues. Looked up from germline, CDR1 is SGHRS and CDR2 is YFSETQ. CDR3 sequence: CAGSRGQETYEQYF. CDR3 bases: TGCGCCGGCAGCCGGGGACAGGAAACTTACGAGCAGTACTTC.

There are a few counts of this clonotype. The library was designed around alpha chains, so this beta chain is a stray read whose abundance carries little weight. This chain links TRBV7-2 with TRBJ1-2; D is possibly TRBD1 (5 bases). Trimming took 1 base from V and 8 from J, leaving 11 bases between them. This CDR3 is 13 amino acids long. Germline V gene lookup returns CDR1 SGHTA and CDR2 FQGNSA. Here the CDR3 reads CASSLDGTRGYTF. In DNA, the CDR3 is TGTGCCAGCAGCTTAGATGGGACTCGGGGCTACACCTTC.

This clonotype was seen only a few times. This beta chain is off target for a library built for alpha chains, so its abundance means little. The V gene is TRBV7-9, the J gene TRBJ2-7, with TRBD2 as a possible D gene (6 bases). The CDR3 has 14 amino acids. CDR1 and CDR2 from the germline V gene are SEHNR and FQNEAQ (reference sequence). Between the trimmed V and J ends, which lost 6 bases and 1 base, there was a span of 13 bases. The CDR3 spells CASSLLAGSYEQYF. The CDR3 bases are TGTGCCAGCAGTCTCTTGGCGGGATCCTACGAGCAGTACTTC.

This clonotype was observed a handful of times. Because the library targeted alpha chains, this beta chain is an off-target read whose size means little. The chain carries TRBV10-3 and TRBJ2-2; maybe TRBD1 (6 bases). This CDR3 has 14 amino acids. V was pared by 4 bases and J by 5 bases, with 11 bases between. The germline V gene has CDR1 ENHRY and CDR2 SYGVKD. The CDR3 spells CAISAVQGTGELFF. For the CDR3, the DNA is TGTGCCATCAGTGCGGTACAGGGTACCGGGGAGCTGTTTTTT.

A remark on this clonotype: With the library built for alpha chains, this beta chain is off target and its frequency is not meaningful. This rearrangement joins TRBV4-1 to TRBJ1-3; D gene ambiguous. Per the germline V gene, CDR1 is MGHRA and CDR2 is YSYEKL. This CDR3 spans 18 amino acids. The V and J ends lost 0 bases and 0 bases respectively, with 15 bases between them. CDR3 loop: CASSQDPRGSPSGNTIYF. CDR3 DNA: TGCGCCAGCAGCCAAGATCCGCGTGGCAGTCCCTCTGGAAACACCATATATTTT.

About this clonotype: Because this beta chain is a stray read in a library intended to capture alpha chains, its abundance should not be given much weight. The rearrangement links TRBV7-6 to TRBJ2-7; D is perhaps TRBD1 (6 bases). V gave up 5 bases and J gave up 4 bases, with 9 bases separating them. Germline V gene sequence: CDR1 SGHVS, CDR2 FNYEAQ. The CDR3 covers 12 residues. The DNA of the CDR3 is TGTGCCAGCAGCAAGGACAGTTACGAGCAGTACTTC. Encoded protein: CASSKDSYEQYF.

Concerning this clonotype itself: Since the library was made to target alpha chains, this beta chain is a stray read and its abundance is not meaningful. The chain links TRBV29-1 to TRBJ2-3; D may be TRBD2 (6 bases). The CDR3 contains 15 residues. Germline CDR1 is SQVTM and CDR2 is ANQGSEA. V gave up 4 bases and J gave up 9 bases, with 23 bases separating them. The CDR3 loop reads CSVGQGGTDQITQYF. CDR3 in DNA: TGCAGCGTTGGGCAGGGAGGTACCGACCAGATAACGCAGTATTTT.

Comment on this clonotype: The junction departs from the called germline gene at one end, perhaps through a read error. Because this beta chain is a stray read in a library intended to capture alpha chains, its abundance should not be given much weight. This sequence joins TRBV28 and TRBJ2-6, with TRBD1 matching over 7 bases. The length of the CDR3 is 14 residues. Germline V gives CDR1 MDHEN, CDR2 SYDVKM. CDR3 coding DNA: TGTGCCAGCAGTACAGGGGTAGGGGCCAACGTCCAGACTTTC. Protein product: CASSTGVGANVQTF. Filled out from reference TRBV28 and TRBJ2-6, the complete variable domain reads DVKVTQSSRYLVKRTGEKVFLECVQDMDHENMFWYRQDPGLGLRLIYFSYDVKMKEKGDIPEGYSVSREKKERFSLILESASTNQTSMYLCASSTGVGANVQTFGAGSRLTVL.

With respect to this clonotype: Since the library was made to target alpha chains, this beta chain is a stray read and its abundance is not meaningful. The CDR3 here is CASSHGRTGELFF. The CDR3 bases are TGTGCCAGCAGCCATGGGAGAACCGGGGAGCTGTTTTTT. The gene calls are TRBV3-1 and TRBJ2-2; TRBD2 might be the D (5 bases). Germline V CDR1 and CDR2: LGHDT, YNNKEL (reference sequence). The CDR3 length is 13 residues. The V end was cut by 3 bases, the J end by 5 bases, with 7 bases between.

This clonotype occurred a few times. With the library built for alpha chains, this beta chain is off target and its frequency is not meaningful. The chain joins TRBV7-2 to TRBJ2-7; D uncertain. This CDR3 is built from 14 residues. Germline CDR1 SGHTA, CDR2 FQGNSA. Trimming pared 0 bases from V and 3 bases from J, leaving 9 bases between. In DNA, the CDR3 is TGTGCCAGCAGCTTAGCGGGCAGCCTCTACGAGCAGTACTTC. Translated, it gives CASSLAGSLYEQYF.

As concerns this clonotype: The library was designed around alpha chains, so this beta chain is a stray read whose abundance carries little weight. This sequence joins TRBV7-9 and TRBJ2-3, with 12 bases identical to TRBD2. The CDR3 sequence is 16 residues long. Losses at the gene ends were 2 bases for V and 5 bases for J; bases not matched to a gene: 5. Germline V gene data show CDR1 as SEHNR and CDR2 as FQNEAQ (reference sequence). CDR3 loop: CASSLLAGGPVDTQYF. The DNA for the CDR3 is TGTGCCAGCAGCTTACTAGCGGGAGGGCCCGTAGATACGCAGTATTTT.

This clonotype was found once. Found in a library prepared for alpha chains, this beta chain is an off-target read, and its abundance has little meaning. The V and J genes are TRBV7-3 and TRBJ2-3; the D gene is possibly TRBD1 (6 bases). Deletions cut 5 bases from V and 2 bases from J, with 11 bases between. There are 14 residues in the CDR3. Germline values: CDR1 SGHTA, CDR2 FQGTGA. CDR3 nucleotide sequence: TGTGCCAGCAGCAAACAGGGCACCACAGATACGCAGTATTTT. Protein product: CASSKQGTTDTQYF.

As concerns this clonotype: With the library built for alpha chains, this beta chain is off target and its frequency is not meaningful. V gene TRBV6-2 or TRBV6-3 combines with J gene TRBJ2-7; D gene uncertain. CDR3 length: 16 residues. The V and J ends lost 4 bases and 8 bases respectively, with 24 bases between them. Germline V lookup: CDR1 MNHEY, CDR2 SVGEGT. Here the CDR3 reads CASSSDLDRTVTKQYF. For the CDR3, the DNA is TGTGCCAGCAGTTCCGATCTAGACCGGACGGTGACCAAGCAGTACTTC.

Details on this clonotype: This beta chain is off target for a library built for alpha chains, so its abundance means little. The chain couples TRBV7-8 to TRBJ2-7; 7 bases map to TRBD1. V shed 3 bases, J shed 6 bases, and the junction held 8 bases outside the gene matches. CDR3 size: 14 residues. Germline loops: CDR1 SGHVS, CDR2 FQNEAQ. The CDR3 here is CASSLNRGSSEQYF. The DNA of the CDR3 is TGTGCCAGCAGCTTGAACAGGGGAAGTTCCGAGCAGTACTTC.

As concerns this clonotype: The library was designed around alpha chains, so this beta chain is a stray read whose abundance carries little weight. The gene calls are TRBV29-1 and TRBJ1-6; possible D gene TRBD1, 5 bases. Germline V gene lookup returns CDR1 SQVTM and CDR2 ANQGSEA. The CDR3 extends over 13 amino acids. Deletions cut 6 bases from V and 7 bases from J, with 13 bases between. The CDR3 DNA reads TGCAGCGTGGGGACTTCCGGGAATTCACCCCTCCACTTT. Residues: CSVGTSGNSPLHF.

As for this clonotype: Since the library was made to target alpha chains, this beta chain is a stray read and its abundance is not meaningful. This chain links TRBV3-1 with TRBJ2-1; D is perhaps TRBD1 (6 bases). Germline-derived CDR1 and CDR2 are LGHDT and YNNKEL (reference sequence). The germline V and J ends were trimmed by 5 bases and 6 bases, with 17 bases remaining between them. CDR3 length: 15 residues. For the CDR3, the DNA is TGTGCCAGCAGCACAGGGCACAACTTACGCAATGAGCAGTTCTTC. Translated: CASSTGHNLRNEQFF.

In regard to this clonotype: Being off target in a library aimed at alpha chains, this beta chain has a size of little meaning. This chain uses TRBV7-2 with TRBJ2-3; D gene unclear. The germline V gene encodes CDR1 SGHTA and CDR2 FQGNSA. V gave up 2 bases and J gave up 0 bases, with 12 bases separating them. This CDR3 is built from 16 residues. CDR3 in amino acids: CASSLSGRPSTDTQYF. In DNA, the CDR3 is TGTGCCAGCAGCTTATCCGGGCGCCCTAGCACAGATACGCAGTATTTT.

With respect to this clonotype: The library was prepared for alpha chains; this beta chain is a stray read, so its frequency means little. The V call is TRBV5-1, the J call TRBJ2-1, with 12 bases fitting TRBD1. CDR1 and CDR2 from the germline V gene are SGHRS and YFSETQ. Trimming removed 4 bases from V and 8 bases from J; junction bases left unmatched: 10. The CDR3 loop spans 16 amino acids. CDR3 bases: TGCGCCAGCAGCCTGGGGATGGGGACAGGGGGCCATGAGCAGTTCTTC. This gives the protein CASSLGMGTGGHEQFF.

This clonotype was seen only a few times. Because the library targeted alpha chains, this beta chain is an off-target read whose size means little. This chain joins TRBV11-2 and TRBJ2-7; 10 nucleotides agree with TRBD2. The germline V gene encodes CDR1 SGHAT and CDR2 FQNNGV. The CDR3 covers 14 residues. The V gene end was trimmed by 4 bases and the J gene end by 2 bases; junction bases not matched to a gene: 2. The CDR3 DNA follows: TGTGCCAGCAGCTGGCTAGCGGGAGCCTACGAGCAGTACTTC. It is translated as CASSWLAGAYEQYF.

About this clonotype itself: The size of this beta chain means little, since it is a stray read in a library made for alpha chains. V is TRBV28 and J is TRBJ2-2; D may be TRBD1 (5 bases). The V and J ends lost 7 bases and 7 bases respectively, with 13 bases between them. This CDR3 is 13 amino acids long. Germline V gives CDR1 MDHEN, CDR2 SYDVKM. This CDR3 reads CASTQGKGGELFF. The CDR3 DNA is TGTGCCAGCACCCAGGGAAAAGGCGGGGAGCTGTTTTTT.

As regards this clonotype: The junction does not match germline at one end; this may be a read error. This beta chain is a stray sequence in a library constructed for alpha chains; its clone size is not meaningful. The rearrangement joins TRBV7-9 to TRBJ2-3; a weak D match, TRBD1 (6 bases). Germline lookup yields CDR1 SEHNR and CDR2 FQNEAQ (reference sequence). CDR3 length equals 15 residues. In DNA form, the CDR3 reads TGTGCCAGCAGCTTACCGGGACACCGCACAGAAACGCAGTATTTT. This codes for CASSLPGHRTETQYF.

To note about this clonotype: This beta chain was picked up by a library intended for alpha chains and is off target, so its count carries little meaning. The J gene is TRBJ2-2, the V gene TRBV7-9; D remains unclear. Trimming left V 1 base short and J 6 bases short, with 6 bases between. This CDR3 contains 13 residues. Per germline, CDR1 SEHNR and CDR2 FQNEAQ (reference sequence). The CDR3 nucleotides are TGTGCCAGCAGCTTAGTCGGCCCCGGGGAGCTGTTTTTT. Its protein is CASSLVGPGELFF.

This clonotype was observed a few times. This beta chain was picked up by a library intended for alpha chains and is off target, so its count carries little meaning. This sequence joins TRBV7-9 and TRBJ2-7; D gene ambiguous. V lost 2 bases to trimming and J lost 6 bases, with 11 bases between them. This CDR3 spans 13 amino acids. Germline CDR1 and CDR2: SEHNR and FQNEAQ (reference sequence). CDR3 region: CASSLIPVGEQYF. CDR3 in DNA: TGTGCCAGCAGCTTAATACCGGTGGGCGAGCAGTACTTC.